One sample yielded the 10 T cell receptor beta chains listed below, sequenced in a study of blood T cell repertoires in COVID-19 (TCRdb year 2020). Library generation was performed with the immunoSEQ multiplex PCR assay. In its TCRdb copy, this immuneACCESS table keeps in-frame sequences only and misses some clones. Where compared with another copy, unresolved V genes explain less than half of these, and the others have no known cause. This sample holds tens of thousands of clones; 89% were observed only once. Of the sample, roughly 2.5% is held by the ten largest clones. Source material: peripheral blood. The receptors were sampled from a man aged 50-60 years with COVID-19, enrolled during active disease.

This chain uses TRBV2 with TRBJ1-5; D possibly corresponds to TRBD1 (5 bases). The CDR3 has 15 residues. With 2 bases removed from V and 8 bases from J, the gap between germline ends came to 16 bases. CDR1 SNHLY and CDR2 FYNNEI come from the germline V gene. The CDR3 is CASSEQGRAYEPQHF. In DNA form, the CDR3 reads TGTGCCAGCAGTGAACAGGGCAGGGCTTATGAGCCCCAGCATTTT.

The chain carries TRBV7-2 and TRBJ2-2, with 7 bases that match TRBD1. Germline assignment: CDR1 SGHTA and CDR2 FQGNSA. After removal of 3 bases from V and 7 bases from J, the junction contained 5 bases not matched to a gene. The CDR3 is 14 amino acids. The CDR3 nucleotides read TGTGCCAGCAGCTTGGCAGGGGGTGGCGGGGAGCTGTTTTTT. The encoded protein is CASSLAGGGGELFF. Variable domain in full (rest from reference TRBV7-2 and TRBJ2-2): GAGVSQSPSNKVTEKGKDVELRCDPISGHTALYWYRQSLGQGLEFLIYFQGNSAPDKSGLPSDRFSAERTGGSVSTLTIQRTQQEDSAVYLCASSLAGGGGELFFGEGSRLTVL.

The rearrangement uses TRBV9 and TRBJ1-2, with D possibly matching TRBD1 (6 bases). The CDR3 extends over 17 amino acids. Germline CDR1 reads SGDLS; CDR2 reads YYNGEE. V shed 0 bases and J shed 4 bases, with 19 bases lying between them. The CDR3 DNA is TGTGCCAGCAGCGTAGAGTCCCGAAGAGGGGGGGGCTATGGCTACACCTTC. This translates into CASSVESRRGGGYGYTF.

The chain combines TRBV5-8 with TRBJ1-6; TRBD1 matches at 8 bases. The V gene's germline CDR1 is SGHTS and CDR2 YDEGEE. This CDR3 comprises 15 residues. J was trimmed by 4 bases and V by 6 bases; bases with no gene match: 6. The DNA of the CDR3 is TGTGCCAGCAACAGGGGGGACAGATATAATTCACCCCTCCACTTT. Its protein product is CASNRGDRYNSPLHF.

The rearrangement links TRBV5-1 to TRBJ1-2; 7 nucleotides line up with TRBD1. The CDR3 covers 13 residues. V lost 4 bases and J lost 13; bases outside the gene matches: 13. CDR1 is SGHRS and CDR2 is YFSETQ in the germline V gene. The CDR3 DNA is TGCGCCAGCAGCCAGGATCGACAGGGAGTGCCCACCTTC. Protein sequence: CASSQDRQGVPTF.

This sequence joins TRBV18 and TRBJ1-6; 7 nucleotides align to TRBD1. Germline V gene sequence: CDR1 KGHSH, CDR2 LQKENI. With V trimmed by 6 bases and J by 7 bases, 9 bases remained unmatched. CDR3 length equals 15 residues. The CDR3 DNA reads TGTGCCAGCTCCCTTCAGACAGGGAGGAATTCACCCCTCCACTTT. Translation gives CASSLQTGRNSPLHF.

The rearrangement joins TRBV4-2 to TRBJ1-5, with 10 bases that match TRBD1. With V trimmed by 1 base and J by 7 bases, 4 bases remained unmatched. The CDR3 covers 15 residues. Germline loops: CDR1 LGHNA, CDR2 YNFKEQ. The CDR3, as DNA: TGTGCCAGCAGCCAAGGGACAGGGGGGAGCCAGCCCCAGCATTTT. This sequence encodes CASSQGTGGSQPQHF.

This chain links TRBV19 with TRBJ2-2, with 10 nucleotides matching TRBD1. The J segment lost 6 bases and the V segment lost 8 bases, leaving 9 bases of the junction unmatched. CDR3 length equals 15 residues. In germline, CDR1 is LNHDA, CDR2 SQIVND (reference sequence). CDR3 protein: CASRLTGGASGELFF. The CDR3, as DNA: TGTGCCAGTCGCCTGACAGGGGGCGCGTCCGGGGAGCTGTTTTTT.

The V gene is TRBV18, the J gene TRBJ1-2; perhaps TRBD1 as D (5 bases). Germline V gene sequence: CDR1 KGHSH, CDR2 LQKENI. The CDR3 length is 13 residues. V lost 3 bases, J lost 8 bases, and 13 bases lay in between. The CDR3 loop is CASSPSRQFGYTF. The CDR3 DNA is TGTGCCAGCTCACCTAGCCGACAGTTCGGCTACACCTTC.

The chain recombines TRBV2 with TRBJ2-1, with a possible D match to TRBD1 (6 bases). Per germline, CDR1 SNHLY and CDR2 FYNNEI. The V gene lost 7 bases and the J gene lost 8 bases, with 9 bases spanning the gap. The CDR3 sequence is 11 residues long. The CDR3 region is CASTQGYEQFF. Here the CDR3 DNA reads TGTGCCAGCACACAGGGCTATGAGCAGTTCTTC.